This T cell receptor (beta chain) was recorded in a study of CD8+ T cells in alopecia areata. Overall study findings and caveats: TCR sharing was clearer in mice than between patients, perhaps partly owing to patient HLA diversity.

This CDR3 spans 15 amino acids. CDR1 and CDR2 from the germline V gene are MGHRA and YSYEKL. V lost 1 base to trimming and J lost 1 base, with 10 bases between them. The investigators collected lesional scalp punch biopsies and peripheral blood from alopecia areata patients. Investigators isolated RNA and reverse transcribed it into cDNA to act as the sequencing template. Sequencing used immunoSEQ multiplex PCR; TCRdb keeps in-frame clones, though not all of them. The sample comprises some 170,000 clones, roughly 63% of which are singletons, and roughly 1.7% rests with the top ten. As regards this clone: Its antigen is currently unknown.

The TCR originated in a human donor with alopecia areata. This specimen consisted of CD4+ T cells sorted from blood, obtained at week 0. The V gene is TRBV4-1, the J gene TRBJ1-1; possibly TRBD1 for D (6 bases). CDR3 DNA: TGCGCCAGCAGCCAAGCGGACAGCCGGAACACTGAAGCTTTCTTT. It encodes CASSQADSRNTEAFF.